Listed below are T cell receptor beta chains from one sample, sequenced in a study of graft-versus-host responses after intestinal transplantation. No antigen has been identified for these receptors. The method was immunoSEQ multiplex PCR; TCRdb's version includes in-frame clones alone and lacks a portion of them. Here the sample spans 85,000 to 110,000 clones, approximately 93% being singletons. The source material was unstimulated CD8+ T cells sorted from spleen or lymph node cells, sampled before intestinal transplant. These receptors came from a human donor who received an intestinal transplant. CDR3s include the opening cysteine and the closing phenylalanine or tryptophan. D genes are given only for firm matches. Clone size appears in some rows only: once, few, many, or a class for an expanded clone.

d_gene	abundance	v_gene	len	j_gene	CDR3nt	CDR3aa
-	-	TRBV7-6	14	TRBJ1-4	TGTGCCAGCAGCTTAAACAGCTTTAATGAAAAACTGTTTTTT	CASSLNSFNEKLFF
-	-	TRBV4-1	11	TRBJ2-2	TGCGCCAGCCGGGGGACCGGGGAGCTGTTTTTT	CASRGTGELFF
-	-	TRBV7-9	13	TRBJ1-2	TGTGCCAGCAGCTGGACCCCCCAGGGCGGCTACACCTTC	CASSWTPQGGYTF
-	-	TRBV2	15	TRBJ2-6	TGTGCCAGCAGTGATTCAGGGTACGGGGCCAACGTCCTGACTTTC	CASSDSGYGANVLTF
-	-	TRBV6-5	16	TRBJ2-1	TGTGCCAGCAGTTCAACATACTATCCCACCTACAATGAGCAGTTCTTC	CASSSTYYPTYNEQFF
TRBD2	-	TRBV19	16	TRBJ2-5	TGTGCCAGTAGTATTGGTAGTGGGGGGGACCAAGAGACCCAGTACTTC	CASSIGSGGDQETQYF
-	-	TRBV4-1	15	TRBJ2-2	TGCGCCAGCAGCCCCTCCGGGACCAACACCGGGGAGCTGTTTTTT	CASSPSGTNTGELFF
-	-	TRBV7-6	17	TRBJ1-1	TGTGCCAGCAGCCACCGACAACGGGGGGGGGAGGACACTGAAGCTTTCTTT	CASSHRQRGGEDTEAFF
-	-	TRBV7-9	14	TRBJ2-7	TGTGCCAGCAGCTTCCTCGGACTTTCCTACGAGCAGTACTTC	CASSFLGLSYEQYF
-	-	TRBV9	14	TRBJ1-1	TGTGCCAGCAGCTCCCGGACCTCTGGCACTGAAGCTTTCTTT	CASSSRTSGTEAFF
TRBD1	-	TRBV27	11	TRBJ1-2	TGTGCCGCACAGGGGGGGGGTGGCTACACCTTC	CAAQGGGGYTF
TRBD1	-	TRBV5-4	15	TRBJ1-2	TGTGCCAGCAGCCTGGGGGACAGGGGTAACTATGGCTACACCTTC	CASSLGDRGNYGYTF
-	-	TRBV2	12	TRBJ1-2	TGTGCCAGCAGCGGCGTTAACTATGGCTACACCTTC	CASSGVNYGYTF
-	-	TRBV5-1	12	TRBJ2-7	TGCGCCAGCAGCTCAGACAGCTACGAGCAGTACTTC	CASSSDSYEQYF
TRBD2	once	TRBV5-1	16	TRBJ2-1	TGCGCCAGCAGCCTCATCCTAGCGGTTGCTGCCAATGAGCAGTTCTTC	CASSLILAVAANEQFF
-	once	TRBV4-1	18	TRBJ2-3	TGCGCCAGCAGCCACCCACTAGAATCCGATACTAGCACAGATACGCAGTATTTT	CASSHPLESDTSTDTQYF
TRBD1	-	TRBV5-1	17	TRBJ1-2	TGCGCCAGCTCAAAAGGACAGGGGGCATCAGTACTATATGGCTACACCTTC	CASSKGQGASVLYGYTF
-	-	TRBV5-6	15	TRBJ1-1	TGTGCCAGCAGCTTGGTAGCTTTCGTGAACACTGAAGCTTTCTTT	CASSLVAFVNTEAFF
TRBD1	-	TRBV7-8	14	TRBJ1-1	TGTGCCAGCAGCCAATTCCGGGACAGCACTGAAGCTTTCTTT	CASSQFRDSTEAFF
-	-	TRBV29-1	12	TRBJ2-7	TGCAGCGCGGACATAGGGACCTACGAGCAGTACTTC	CSADIGTYEQYF
TRBD1	once	TRBV4-2	14	TRBJ2-7	TGTGCCAGCAGCCACGGGACAGGAGCCTACGAGCAGTACTTC	CASSHGTGAYEQYF
TRBD2	-	TRBV19	15	TRBJ2-1	TGTGCCAGTAGCACTGGCGGGGGGGCCTACAATGAGCAGTTCTTC	CASSTGGGAYNEQFF
TRBD1	-	TRBV5-1	15	TRBJ1-1	TGCGCCAGCAGCTTGAGAGGGACAGGGGGCGGTGAAGCTTTCTTT	CASSLRGTGGGEAFF
-	-	TRBV4-1	14	TRBJ1-1	TGCGCCAGCAGCCAAGTCGGGGATCGCACTGAAGCTTTCTTT	CASSQVGDRTEAFF
TRBD1	-	TRBV2	16	TRBJ2-1	TGTGCCAGCAGTGAAACGGAACAGGGGGGTTACAATGAGCAGTTCTTC	CASSETEQGGYNEQFF
-	-	TRBV25-1	13	TRBJ1-2	TGTGCCAGCAGTGAATCGAGTAACTATGGCTACACCTTC	CASSESSNYGYTF
TRBD1	-	TRBV2	13	TRBJ2-4	TGTGCCATCCTGGGACAGGATAAAAACATTCAGTACTTC	CAILGQDKNIQYF
TRBD1	-	TRBV10-2	14	TRBJ1-5	TGCGCCAGCTCGGACAGGGTCGGTAACCAGCCCCAGCATTTT	CASSDRVGNQPQHF
-	-	TRBV7-2	16	TRBJ2-3	TGTGCCAGCAGCTACCGGGAAGCAGGGATAGGAGATACGCAGTATTTT	CASSYREAGIGDTQYF
TRBD1	-	TRBV2	16	TRBJ2-6	TGTGCCAGCAGTGAGGGACAGCTCTCTGGGGCCAACGTCCTGACTTTC	CASSEGQLSGANVLTF
TRBD1	-	TRBV6-1	15	TRBJ1-1	TGTGCCAGCAGTGAAATCAGGACAGGTAACACTGAAGCTTTCTTT	CASSEIRTGNTEAFF
TRBD1	-	TRBV5-4	19	TRBJ1-5	TGTGCCAGCAGCTTGCAGGGGCAGGGGGCCGCACCTCATAGGCAGCCCCAGCATTTT	CASSLQGQGAAPHRQPQHF
TRBD1	-	TRBV7-9	16	TRBJ2-7	TGTGCCAGCAGCAACATTATACAGGGGGCGGTCTACGAGCAGTACTTC	CASSNIIQGAVYEQYF
-	-	TRBV13	16	TRBJ2-2	TGTGCCAGCAGCTTGGGGTACACCTCGAACACCGGGGAGCTGTTTTTT	CASSLGYTSNTGELFF
-	-	TRBV7-9	16	TRBJ1-2	TGTGCCAGCAGCACTAGTACGGACAGCGCTAACTATGGCTACACCTTC	CASSTSTDSANYGYTF
-	-	TRBV7-2	13	TRBJ2-7	TGTGCCAGCAGCTTCGACACCTCCTACGAGCAGTACTTC	CASSFDTSYEQYF
-	few	TRBV7-9	15	TRBJ2-7	TGTGCCAGCAGCCCCTCTCTGGACAGATACTACGAGCAGTACTTC	CASSPSLDRYYEQYF
-	-	TRBV7-8	14	TRBJ2-7	TGTGCCAGCAGCTTAGTACAGGGTTCCTACGAGCAGTACTTC	CASSLVQGSYEQYF
-	-	TRBV2	15	TRBJ2-2	TGTGCCAGCAGTGTGGGTAGCGGGAACACCGGGGAGCTGTTTTTT	CASSVGSGNTGELFF
TRBD1	-	TRBV19	18	TRBJ1-1	TGTGCCAGTATCATCGGGACAGGGGTCCCGGTAATGAACACTGAAGCTTTCTTT	CASIIGTGVPVMNTEAFF
-	-	TRBV7-6	15	TRBJ2-1	TGTGCCAGCAGGCCGGTCCTTCTCGACTATCATGAGCAGTTCTTC	CASRPVLLDYHEQFF
-	-	TRBV12-5	14	TRBJ2-7	TGTGCTAGTGGTTTGGGCGGAGTACCGGGCGAGCAGTACTTC	CASGLGGVPGEQYF
-	-	TRBV4-1	12	TRBJ2-7	TGCGCCAGCAGCCAAGGCGTCGACGAGCAGTACTTC	CASSQGVDEQYF
-	-	TRBV7-8	15	TRBJ2-5	TGTGCCAGCAGCTTATTATCAGTCCTCCAAGAGACCCAGTACTTC	CASSLLSVLQETQYF
TRBD2	-	TRBV29-1	15	TRBJ2-3	TGCAGCGTTCTTACTAGCGGGGGCACCACAGATACGCAGTATTTT	CSVLTSGGTTDTQYF
-	-	TRBV7-8	12	TRBJ1-4	TGTGCCAGCAGCTCTGGGGACGTCAAACTGTTTTTT	CASSSGDVKLFF
-	-	TRBV25-1	11	TRBJ2-7	TGTGCCAGCAGTTGGAGCTACGAGCAGTACTTC	CASSWSYEQYF
-	-	TRBV4-1	17	TRBJ2-1	TGCGCCAGCAGCCAATCAGGGACTTCCACCCGATACAATGAGCAGTTCTTC	CASSQSGTSTRYNEQFF
TRBD1	once	TRBV9	15	TRBJ2-6	TGTGCCAGCAGCTTCGACAGGGTTGGGGCCAACGTCCTGACTTTC	CASSFDRVGANVLTF